The present entry profiles one T cell receptor beta chain with its context. Antigen specificity is unknown. TCRdb processed the 5' RACE reads anew with MiXCR; each CDR3 protein has one entry. The repertoire has fewer than 350,000 distinct CDR3 sequences, roughly 8.6% of them found once; the top ten carry around 2.1%. This sample was taken from a study of identical twins. The V gene lost 3 bases and the J gene lost 4 bases, with 13 bases spanning the gap. The CDR3 consists of 15 residues. Germline CDR1 LNHNV, CDR2 YYDKDF (reference sequence). Broader study findings: With abundant cord blood beta clonotypes, insertions were fewer; memory repertoires showed no such pattern. Among out-of-frame alpha sequences shared by twins, low generation probability occurred in excess. Researchers caution that invariant MAIT and iNKT cells could partly confound zero-insertion analyses.

These data also formed part of another study, on yellow fever vaccine responses in identical twins. That report notes: Reportedly, the T cell response mounted by twins to vaccine seemed partly convergent, partly personalized.

This TCR came from a woman under 30 in good health. The chain combines TRBV15 with TRBJ1-5; a weak D match, TRBD1 (6 bases). The sample was memory (CD45RO+) T cells sorted from blood. The CDR3, as DNA: TGTGCCACCAGCAGTTTGGGCCAGGGGAATCAGCCCCAGCATTTT. This codes for CATSSLGQGNQPQHF. Filled out from reference TRBV15 and TRBJ1-5, the complete variable domain reads DAMVIQNPRYQVTQFGKPVTLSCSQTLNHNVMYWYQQKSSQAPKLLFHYYDKDFNNEADTPDNFQSRRPNTSFCFLDIRSPGLGDTAMYLCATSSLGQGNQPQHFGDGTRLSIL.